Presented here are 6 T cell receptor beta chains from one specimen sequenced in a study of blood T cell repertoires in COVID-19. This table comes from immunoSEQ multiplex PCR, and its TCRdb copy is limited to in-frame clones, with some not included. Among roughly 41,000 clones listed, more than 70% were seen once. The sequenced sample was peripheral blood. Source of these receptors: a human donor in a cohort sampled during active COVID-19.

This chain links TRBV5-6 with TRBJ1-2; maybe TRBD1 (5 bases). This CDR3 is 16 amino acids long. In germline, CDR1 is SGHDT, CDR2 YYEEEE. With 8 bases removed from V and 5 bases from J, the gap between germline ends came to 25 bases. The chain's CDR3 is CASRKGLPRSQYGYTF. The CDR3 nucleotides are TGTGCCAGTCGGAAGGGGTTGCCCCGATCTCAATATGGCTACACCTTC.

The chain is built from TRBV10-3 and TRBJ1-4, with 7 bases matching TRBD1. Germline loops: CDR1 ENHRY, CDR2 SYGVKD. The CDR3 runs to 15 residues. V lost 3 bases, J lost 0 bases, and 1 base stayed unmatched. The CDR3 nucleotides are TGTGCCATCAGTGACAGGGGGGCAACTAATGAAAAACTGTTTTTT. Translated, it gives CAISDRGATNEKLFF.

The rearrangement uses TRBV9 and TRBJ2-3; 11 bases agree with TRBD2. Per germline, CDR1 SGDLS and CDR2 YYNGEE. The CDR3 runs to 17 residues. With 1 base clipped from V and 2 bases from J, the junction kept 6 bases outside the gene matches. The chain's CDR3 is CASSVSVSGRDTDTQYF. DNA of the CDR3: TGTGCCAGCAGCGTATCCGTTAGCGGGAGGGACACAGATACGCAGTATTTT. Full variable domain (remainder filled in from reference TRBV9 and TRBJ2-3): DSGVTQTPKHLITATGQRVTLRCSPRSGDLSVYWYQQSLDQGLQFLIQYYNGEERAKGNILERFSAQQFPDLHSELNLSSLELGDSALYFCASSVSVSGRDTDTQYFGPGTRLTVL.

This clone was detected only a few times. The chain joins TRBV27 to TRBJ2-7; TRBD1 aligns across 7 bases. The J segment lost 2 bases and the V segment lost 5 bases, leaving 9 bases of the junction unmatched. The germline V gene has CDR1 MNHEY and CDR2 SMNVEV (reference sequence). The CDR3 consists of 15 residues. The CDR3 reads CASSDTGVVAYEQYF. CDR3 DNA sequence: TGTGCCAGCAGTGACACAGGGGTGGTGGCCTACGAGCAGTACTTC.

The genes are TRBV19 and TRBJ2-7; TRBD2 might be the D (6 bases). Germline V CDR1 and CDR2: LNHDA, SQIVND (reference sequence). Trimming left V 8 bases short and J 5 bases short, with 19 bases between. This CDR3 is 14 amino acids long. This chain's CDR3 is CASSGKEGGHEQYF. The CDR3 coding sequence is TGTGCCAGTTCCGGTAAGGAGGGTGGCCACGAGCAGTACTTC.

The CDR3 sequence: CASVHRGEGTEAFF. The CDR3 DNA sequence: TGCGCCAGCGTGCACAGGGGCGAAGGTACTGAAGCTTTCTTT. The rearrangement uses TRBV23-1 and TRBJ1-1; 7 bases are a match to TRBD1. TRBV23-1 is an ORF, and what it does is uncertain. V lost 8 bases and J lost 5; bases outside the gene matches: 11. The length of the CDR3 is 14 residues.